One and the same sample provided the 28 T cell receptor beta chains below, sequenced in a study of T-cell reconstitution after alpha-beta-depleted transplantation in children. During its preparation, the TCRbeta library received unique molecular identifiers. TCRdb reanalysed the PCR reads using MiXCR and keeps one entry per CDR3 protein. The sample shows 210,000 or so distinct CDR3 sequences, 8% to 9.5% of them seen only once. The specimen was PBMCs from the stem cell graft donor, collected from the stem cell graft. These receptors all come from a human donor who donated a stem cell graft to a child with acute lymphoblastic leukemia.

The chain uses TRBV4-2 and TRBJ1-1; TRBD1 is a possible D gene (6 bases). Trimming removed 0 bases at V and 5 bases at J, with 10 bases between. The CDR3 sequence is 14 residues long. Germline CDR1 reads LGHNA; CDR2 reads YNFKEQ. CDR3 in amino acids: CASSQDGGRTEAFF. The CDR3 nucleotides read TGTGCCAGCAGCCAAGATGGGGGGCGGACTGAAGCTTTCTTT.

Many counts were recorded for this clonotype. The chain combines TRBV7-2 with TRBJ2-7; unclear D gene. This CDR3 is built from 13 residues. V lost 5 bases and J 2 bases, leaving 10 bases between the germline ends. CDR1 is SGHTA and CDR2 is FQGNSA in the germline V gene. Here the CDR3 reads CASSPFGPYEQYF. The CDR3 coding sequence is TGTGCCAGCAGCCCATTCGGACCCTACGAGCAGTACTTC.

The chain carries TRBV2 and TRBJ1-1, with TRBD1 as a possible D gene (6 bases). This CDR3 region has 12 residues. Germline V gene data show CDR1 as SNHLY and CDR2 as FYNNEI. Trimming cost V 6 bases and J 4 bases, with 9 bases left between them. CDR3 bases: TGTGCCAGCAGAGGACAGTTCACTGAAGCTTTCTTT. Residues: CASRGQFTEAFF.

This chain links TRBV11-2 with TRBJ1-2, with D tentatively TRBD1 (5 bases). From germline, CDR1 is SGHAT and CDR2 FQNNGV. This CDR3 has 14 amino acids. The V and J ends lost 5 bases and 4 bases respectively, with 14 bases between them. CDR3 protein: CASSGGERRYGYTF. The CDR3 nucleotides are TGTGCCAGCAGCGGAGGGGAAAGACGCTATGGCTACACCTTC.

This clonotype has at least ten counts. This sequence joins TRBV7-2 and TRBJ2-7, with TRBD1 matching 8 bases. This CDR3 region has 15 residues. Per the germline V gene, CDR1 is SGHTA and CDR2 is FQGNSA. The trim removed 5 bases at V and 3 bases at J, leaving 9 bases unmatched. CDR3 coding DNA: TGTGCCAGCAGCCGGGACAGGTCGAAATACTACGAGCAGTACTTC. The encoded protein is CASSRDRSKYYEQYF.

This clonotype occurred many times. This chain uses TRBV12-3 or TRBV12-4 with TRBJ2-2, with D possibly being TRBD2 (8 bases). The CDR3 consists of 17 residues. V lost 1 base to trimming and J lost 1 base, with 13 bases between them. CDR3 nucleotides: TGTGCCAGCAGTTTAGGCGGGGGGACAGTGAACACCGGGGAGCTGTTTTTT. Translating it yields CASSLGGGTVNTGELFF.

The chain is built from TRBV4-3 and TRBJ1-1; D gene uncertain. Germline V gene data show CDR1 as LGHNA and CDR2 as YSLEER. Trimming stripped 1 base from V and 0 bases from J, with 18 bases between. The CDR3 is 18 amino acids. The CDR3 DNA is TGCGCCAGCAGCCAAGTCATGTCAGCGCAAGCCTTGAACACTGAAGCTTTCTTT. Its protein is CASSQVMSAQALNTEAFF.

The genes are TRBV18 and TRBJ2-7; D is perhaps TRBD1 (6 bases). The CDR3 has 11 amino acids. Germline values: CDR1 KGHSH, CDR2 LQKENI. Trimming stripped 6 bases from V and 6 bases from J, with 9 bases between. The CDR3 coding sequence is TGTGCCAGCTCGACAGGAATCGAGCAGTACTTC. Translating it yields CASSTGIEQYF.

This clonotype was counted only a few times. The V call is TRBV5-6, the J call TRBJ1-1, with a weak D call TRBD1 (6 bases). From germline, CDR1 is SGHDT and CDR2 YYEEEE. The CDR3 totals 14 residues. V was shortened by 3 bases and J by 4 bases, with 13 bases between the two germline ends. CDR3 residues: CASSWYTGPTEAFF. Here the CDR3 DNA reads TGTGCCAGCAGCTGGTACACAGGGCCCACTGAAGCTTTCTTT.

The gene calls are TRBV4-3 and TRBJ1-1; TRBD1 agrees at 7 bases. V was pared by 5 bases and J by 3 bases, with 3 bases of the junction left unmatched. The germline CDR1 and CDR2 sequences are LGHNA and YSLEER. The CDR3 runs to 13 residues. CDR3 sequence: CASSGQEDTEAFF. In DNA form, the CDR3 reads TGCGCCAGCAGCGGACAGGAGGACACTGAAGCTTTCTTT.

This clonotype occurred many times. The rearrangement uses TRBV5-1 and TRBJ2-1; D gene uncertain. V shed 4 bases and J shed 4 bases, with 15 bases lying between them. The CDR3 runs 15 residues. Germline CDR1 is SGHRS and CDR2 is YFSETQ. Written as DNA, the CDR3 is TGCGCCAGCAGCACCGACGGAACAACATACAATGAGCAGTTCTTC. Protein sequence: CASSTDGTTYNEQFF.

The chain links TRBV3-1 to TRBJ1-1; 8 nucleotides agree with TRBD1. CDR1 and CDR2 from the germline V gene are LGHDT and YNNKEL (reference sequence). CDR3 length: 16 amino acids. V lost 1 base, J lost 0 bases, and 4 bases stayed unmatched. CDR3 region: CASSQGRQGMNTEAFF. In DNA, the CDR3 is TGTGCCAGCAGCCAAGGCAGACAGGGGATGAACACTGAAGCTTTCTTT.

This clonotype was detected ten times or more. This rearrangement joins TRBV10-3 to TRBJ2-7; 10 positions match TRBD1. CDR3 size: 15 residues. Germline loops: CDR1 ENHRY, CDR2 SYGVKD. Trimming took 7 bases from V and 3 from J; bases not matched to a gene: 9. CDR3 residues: CAITSPDRGSYEQYF. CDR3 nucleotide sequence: TGTGCCATCACCTCCCCGGACAGGGGGAGCTACGAGCAGTACTTC.

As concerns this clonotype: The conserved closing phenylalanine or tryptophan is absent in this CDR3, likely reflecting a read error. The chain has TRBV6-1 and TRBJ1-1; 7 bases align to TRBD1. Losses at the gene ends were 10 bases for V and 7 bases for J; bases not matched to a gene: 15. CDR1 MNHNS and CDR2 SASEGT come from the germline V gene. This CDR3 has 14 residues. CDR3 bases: TGTGCCACCGTGACCCTTACAGGGGAAGGTGAAGCTTTCGTT. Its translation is CATVTLTGEGEAFV.

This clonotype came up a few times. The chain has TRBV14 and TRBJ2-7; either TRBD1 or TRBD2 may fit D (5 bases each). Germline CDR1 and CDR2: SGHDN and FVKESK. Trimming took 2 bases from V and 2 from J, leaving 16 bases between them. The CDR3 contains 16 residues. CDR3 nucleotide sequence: TGTGCCAGCAGCCAAACGGGGCAATACAATCCCTACGAGCAGTACTTC. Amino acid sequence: CASSQTGQYNPYEQYF.

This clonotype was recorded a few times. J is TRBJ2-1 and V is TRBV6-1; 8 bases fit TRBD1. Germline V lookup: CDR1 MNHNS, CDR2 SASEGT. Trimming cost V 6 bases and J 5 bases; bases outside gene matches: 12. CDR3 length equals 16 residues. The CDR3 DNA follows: TGTGCCAGCAGGTCAGGGGGCATTCTTGGCGACAATGAGCAGTTCTTC. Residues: CASRSGGILGDNEQFF.

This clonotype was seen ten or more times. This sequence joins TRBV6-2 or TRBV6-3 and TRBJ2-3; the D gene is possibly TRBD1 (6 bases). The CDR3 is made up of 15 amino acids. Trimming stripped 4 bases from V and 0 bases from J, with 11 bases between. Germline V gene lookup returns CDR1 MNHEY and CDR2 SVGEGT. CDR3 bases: TGTGCCAGCAGTTCCTGGACAGCCAGCACAGATACGCAGTATTTT. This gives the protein CASSSWTASTDTQYF.

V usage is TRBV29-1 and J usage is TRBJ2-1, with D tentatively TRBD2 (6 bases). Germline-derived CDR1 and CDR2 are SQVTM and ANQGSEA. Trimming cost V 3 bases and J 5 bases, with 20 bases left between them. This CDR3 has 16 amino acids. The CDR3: CSVDAGAGSMNNEQFF. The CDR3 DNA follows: TGCAGCGTTGATGCCGGGGCGGGGAGTATGAACAATGAGCAGTTCTTC.

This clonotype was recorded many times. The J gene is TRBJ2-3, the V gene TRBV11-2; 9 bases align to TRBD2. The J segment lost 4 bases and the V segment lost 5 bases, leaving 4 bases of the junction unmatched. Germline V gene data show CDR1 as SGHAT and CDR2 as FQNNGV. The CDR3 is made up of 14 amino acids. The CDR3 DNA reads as TGTGCCAGCAGCCGCGGGGGGGCCGCAGATACGCAGTATTTT. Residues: CASSRGGAADTQYF.

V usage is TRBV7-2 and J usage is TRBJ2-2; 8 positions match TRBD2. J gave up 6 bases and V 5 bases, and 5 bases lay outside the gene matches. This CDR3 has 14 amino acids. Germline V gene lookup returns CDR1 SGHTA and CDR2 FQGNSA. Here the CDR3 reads CASSVSGAAGELFF. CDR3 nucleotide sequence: TGTGCCAGCAGCGTTAGCGGGGCGGCCGGGGAGCTGTTTTTT.

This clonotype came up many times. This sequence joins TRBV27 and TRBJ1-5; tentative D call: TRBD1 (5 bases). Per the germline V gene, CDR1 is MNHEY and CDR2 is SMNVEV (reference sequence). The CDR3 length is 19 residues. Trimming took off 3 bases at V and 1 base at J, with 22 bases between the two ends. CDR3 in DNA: TGTGCCAGCAGTTTGGGCAGGGTAGGGACCCAGGTGAGCAATCAGCCCCAGCATTTT. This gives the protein CASSLGRVGTQVSNQPQHF.

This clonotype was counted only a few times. The CDR3 DNA reads as TGCGCCAGCAGCTTCAGTGGGACAACCTTCCATGGCTACACCTTC. It codes for CASSFSGTTFHGYTF. The rearrangement joins TRBV5-1 to TRBJ1-2; TRBD1 might be the D (6 bases). Trimming stripped 2 bases from V and 6 bases from J, with 17 bases between. The CDR3 is 15 residues long. CDR1 and CDR2 (germline): SGHRS, YFSETQ.

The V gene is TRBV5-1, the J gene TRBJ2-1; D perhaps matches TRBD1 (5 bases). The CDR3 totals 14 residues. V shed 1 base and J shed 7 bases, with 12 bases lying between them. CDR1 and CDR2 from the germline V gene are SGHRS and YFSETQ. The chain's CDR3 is CASSLPDRSNEQFF. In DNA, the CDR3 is TGCGCCAGCAGCTTGCCCGACAGATCAAATGAGCAGTTCTTC.

CDR3 bases: TGTGCCAGCAGCTCCAAACCCAGGGTCGACTACACCTTC. It encodes CASSSKPRVDYTF. The chain has TRBV7-9 and TRBJ1-2, with D maybe TRBD1 (5 bases). Trimming took off 4 bases at V and 10 bases at J, with 16 bases between the two ends. There are 13 residues in the CDR3. Germline CDR1 and CDR2: SEHNR and FQNEAQ (reference sequence).

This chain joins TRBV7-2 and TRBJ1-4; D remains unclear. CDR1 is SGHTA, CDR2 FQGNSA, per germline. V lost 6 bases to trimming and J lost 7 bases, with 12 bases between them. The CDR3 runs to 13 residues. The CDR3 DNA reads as TGTGCCAGCAGACGAAATACGGGTGAAAAACTGTTTTTT. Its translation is CASRRNTGEKLFF.

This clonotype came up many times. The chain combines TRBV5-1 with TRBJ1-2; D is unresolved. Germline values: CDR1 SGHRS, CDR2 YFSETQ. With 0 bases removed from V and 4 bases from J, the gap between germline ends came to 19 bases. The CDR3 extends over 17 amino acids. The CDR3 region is CASSLGQHRILGYGYTF. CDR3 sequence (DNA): TGCGCCAGCAGCTTGGGTCAGCATAGGATCCTCGGCTATGGCTACACCTTC.

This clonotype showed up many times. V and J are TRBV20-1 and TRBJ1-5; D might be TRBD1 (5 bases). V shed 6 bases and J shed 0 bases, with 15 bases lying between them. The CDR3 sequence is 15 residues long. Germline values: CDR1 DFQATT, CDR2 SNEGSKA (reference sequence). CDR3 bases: TGCAGTGCCTCACGGGGGGGAAATAGCAATCAGCCCCAGCATTTT. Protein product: CSASRGGNSNQPQHF.

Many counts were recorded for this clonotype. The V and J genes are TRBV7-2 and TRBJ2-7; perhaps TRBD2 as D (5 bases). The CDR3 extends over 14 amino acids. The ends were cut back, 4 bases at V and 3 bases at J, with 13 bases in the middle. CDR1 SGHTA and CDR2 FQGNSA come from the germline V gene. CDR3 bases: TGTGCCAGCAGCTATAAGGAGGACCTCTACGAGCAGTACTTC. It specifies CASSYKEDLYEQYF.